The 15 T cell receptor beta chains below were found in one sample sequenced in a study of low-dose radiotherapy and immunotherapy resistance in tumors. First-strand cDNA used TRAV- and TRBV-specific primers, covering alpha and beta chains. A constant-region primer paired with the V-primer adapter amplified TCRs over about 20 PCR cycles. TCRdb re-analysed the reads in MiXCR, keeping a single row per CDR3 protein. The table shows 65,000 to 90,000 distinct CDR3 sequences, with approximately 17% occurring only once. Indicated time point: before trial treatment. The material was PBMCs, obtained before treatment. All receptors come from a male donor with prostate cancer.

To note about this clonotype: Its ends do not fully match the called genes, so a read error is possible. The chain joins TRBV5-1 to TRBJ1-1, with unresolved D. Looked up from germline, CDR1 is SGHRS and CDR2 is YFSETQ. The CDR3 covers 16 residues. The DNA of the CDR3 is TGCGCCAGCAGCTTGGCCAGGACCGGCGGCAACATTGAAGCTTTCTTT. It translates to CASSLARTGGNIEAFF.

This clonotype was observed at least ten times. The rearrangement uses TRBV6-5 and TRBJ2-7; 8 bases map to TRBD1. This CDR3 has 14 amino acids. From germline, CDR1 is MNHEY and CDR2 SVGAGI. The J segment lost 4 bases and the V segment lost 1 base, leaving 3 bases of the junction unmatched. The CDR3 here is CASSYYQGAYEQYF. CDR3 in DNA: TGTGCCAGCAGTTACTACCAGGGGGCTTACGAGCAGTACTTC.

This clonotype appeared a few times. The DNA is omitted, as the CDR3 cannot be located on it reliably, and the CDR3 follows TCRdb's listing. The chain combines TRBV6-1 with TRBJ2-2; the table's D call, TRBD2, has no DNA check behind it. CDR1 MNHNS and CDR2 SASEGT come from the germline V gene. The CDR3 is 20 residues long, counting both termini. CDR3: CASSYESESGELFFCFFFFF.

The sample holds many counts of this clonotype. The genes are TRBV11-2 and TRBJ2-5; D not resolved. CDR1 is SGHAT, CDR2 FQNNGV, per germline. The V end lost 2 bases, the J end lost 5 bases, and 9 bases lay between the germline ends. There are 13 residues in the CDR3. CDR3 DNA sequence: TGTGCCAGCAGCTTAAGGACCCCGGAGACCCAGTACTTC. Amino acid sequence: CASSLRTPETQYF.

The chain joins TRBV30 to TRBJ2-7; D gene unclear. The CDR3 totals 13 residues. Per the germline V gene, CDR1 is GTSNPN and CDR2 is SVGIG (reference sequence). The V end lost 0 bases, the J end lost 2 bases, and 8 bases lay between the germline ends. The CDR3 DNA reads TGTGCCTGGAGTGTAAATGGCCCCTACGAGCAGTACTTC. Its protein product is CAWSVNGPYEQYF.

Ten or more counts support this clonotype. This chain joins TRBV18 and TRBJ2-7; perhaps TRBD1 as D (5 bases). This CDR3 region has 14 residues. V shed 4 bases and J shed 3 bases, with 13 bases lying between them. The germline gives CDR1 KGHSH, CDR2 LQKENI. CDR3 region: CASSQETVGYEQYF. The CDR3 DNA sequence: TGTGCCAGCTCACAAGAGACAGTGGGCTACGAGCAGTACTTC. The complete variable domain, with remaining parts taken from reference TRBV18 and TRBJ2-7, reads NAGVMQNPRHLVRRRGQEARLRCSPMKGHSHVYWYRQLPEEGLKFMVYLQKENIIDESGMPKERFSAEFPKEGPSILRIQQVVRGDSAAYFCASSQETVGYEQYFGPGTRLTVT.

This clonotype appeared many times. V usage is TRBV6-1 and J usage is TRBJ2-1, with TRBD2 matching 13 bases. Trimming at V came to 5 bases and at J to 0 bases, leaving 10 bases not matched to a gene. The germline V gene has CDR1 MNHNS and CDR2 SASEGT. This CDR3 contains 19 residues. The CDR3 is CASSWTSGGFRPSYNEQFF. DNA for the CDR3: TGTGCCAGCAGTTGGACTAGCGGGGGATTCCGACCCTCCTACAATGAGCAGTTCTTC.

This clonotype was found many times. The chain is built from TRBV7-9 and TRBJ2-2, with TRBD1 matching over 7 bases. Per germline, CDR1 SEHNR and CDR2 FQNEAQ (reference sequence). Trimming cost V 8 bases and J 0 bases; bases outside gene matches: 6. The CDR3 runs 15 residues. In nucleotides, the CDR3 is TGTGCCAGCGGGGGTGGGACAGCGAACACCGGGGAGCTGTTTTTT. As protein: CASGGGTANTGELFF.

This clonotype was counted ten times or more. V is TRBV20-1 and J is TRBJ1-1; D ambiguous. V lost 0 bases and J 2 bases, leaving 13 bases between the germline ends. This CDR3 comprises 15 residues. Germline CDR1 reads DFQATT; CDR2 reads SNEGSKA (reference sequence). In DNA, the CDR3 is TGCAGTGCTAGAGATCGCGGCGGAATTAACACTGAAGCTTTCTTT. Residues: CSARDRGGINTEAFF.

In its sample, this clonotype was seen many times. The genes are TRBV29-1 and TRBJ2-5; 10 nucleotides agree with TRBD2. The germline V gene has CDR1 SQVTM and CDR2 ANQGSEA. The CDR3 extends over 16 amino acids. V trimming: 4 bases; J trimming: 5 bases; junction bases outside the gene matches: 13. This CDR3 reads CSVAPTIAGGGETQYF. CDR3 nucleotide sequence: TGCAGCGTTGCTCCCACGATAGCGGGAGGAGGGGAGACCCAGTACTTC.

This chain links TRBV19 with TRBJ1-3, with D hard to call. V lost 6 bases to trimming and J lost 0 bases, with 9 bases between them. The CDR3 length is 14 residues. CDR1 and CDR2 from the germline V gene are LNHDA and SQIVND (reference sequence). CDR3 sequence reads: CASRSGSSGNTIYF. DNA of the CDR3: TGTGCCAGTAGGAGCGGGAGCTCTGGAAACACCATATATTTT.

The V gene is TRBV6-2 or TRBV6-3, the J gene TRBJ1-6; 8 bases match TRBD1. Trimming took 5 bases from V and 7 from J; bases not matched to a gene: 4. The CDR3 contains 14 residues. CDR1 and CDR2 (germline): MNHEY, SVGEGT. The CDR3 nucleotides read TGTGCCAGCAGTGAATGGGACAGGAATTCACCCCTCCACTTT. Its translation is CASSEWDRNSPLHF.

This clonotype was observed many times. DNA of the CDR3: TGTGCCAGCAGCCAAGATCGCGGGGGGGGAGGGAACATTCAGTACTTC. Protein: CASSQDRGGGGNIQYF. The chain carries TRBV4-2 and TRBJ2-4, with 9 positions matching TRBD2. The CDR3 sequence is 16 residues long. J gave up 7 bases and V 0 bases, and 7 bases lay outside the gene matches. The V gene's germline CDR1 is LGHNA and CDR2 YNFKEQ.

V is TRBV6-6 and J is TRBJ1-1, with a possible D match to TRBD1 (5 bases). From germline, CDR1 is MNHNY and CDR2 SVGAGI (reference sequence). CDR3 length: 17 amino acids. The V end was cut by 6 bases, the J end by 1 base, with 21 bases between. As DNA, the CDR3 is TGTGCCAGCAGAGAGGGGAGGACTATAGGTACGAACACTGAAGCTTTCTTT. This encodes CASREGRTIGTNTEAFF.

The table lists this clonotype with many counts. This chain uses TRBV5-1 with TRBJ1-5, with TRBD1 as a possible D gene (5 bases). Germline loops: CDR1 SGHRS, CDR2 YFSETQ. Between the trimmed V and J ends, which lost 1 base and 0 bases, there was a span of 14 bases. This CDR3 spans 17 amino acids. The CDR3 loop is CASSLYPQGTSNQPQHF. The CDR3 DNA sequence: TGCGCCAGCAGCTTGTACCCCCAGGGAACTAGCAATCAGCCCCAGCATTTT.